Below are 28 T cell receptor beta chains sequenced from a single sample in a study of T cells in Graves' hyperthyroidism and ophthalmopathy. Amplification targeted TCR beta CDR3 regions from RNA transcripts. The TCR CDR3 first-round RT-PCR relied on the HTBI primer set. TCRdb itself ran the multiplex PCR reads through MiXCR, one entry per CDR3 protein. Of 300,000 to 350,000 distinct CDR3 sequences in the sample, less than 20% were seen once. Material for sequencing was blood. The receptors come from a woman in her 40s with Graves' ophthalmopathy.

This clonotype was found many times. The CDR3 DNA follows: TGTGCCAGCAGTATACAGGGGCCCAATCAGCCCCAGCATTTT. Translation gives CASSIQGPNQPQHF. The chain carries TRBV6-5 and TRBJ1-5; TRBD1 agrees at 7 bases. J was trimmed by 3 bases and V by 5 bases; bases with no gene match: 4. This CDR3 has 14 residues. CDR1 is MNHEY and CDR2 is SVGAGI in the germline V gene.

This clonotype was found many times. DNA for the CDR3: TGTGCCAGCAGTCAAAAAGCATCTATCTCCGAGCAGTACTTC. It translates to CASSQKASISEQYF. This chain joins TRBV6-2 or TRBV6-3 and TRBJ2-7; D remains ambiguous. This CDR3 is built from 14 residues. Germline CDR1 MNHEY, CDR2 SVGEGT. The V gene lost 5 bases and the J gene lost 6 bases, with 17 bases spanning the gap.

This clonotype was detected ten times or more. This CDR3 is CASSLRHNTEAFF. The CDR3 nucleotides read TGTGCCAGCAGTTTAAGGCACAACACTGAAGCTTTCTTT. The rearrangement uses TRBV12-3 or TRBV12-4 and TRBJ1-1; D is unresolved. This CDR3 is built from 13 residues. V was shortened by 2 bases and J by 2 bases, with 6 bases between the two germline ends.

This clonotype occurred many times. This chain joins TRBV4-1 and TRBJ2-7; 11 bases line up with TRBD2. This CDR3 contains 16 residues. Trimming took 3 bases from V and 3 from J; bases not matched to a gene: 7. Germline V gene data show CDR1 as MGHRA and CDR2 as YSYEKL. In DNA form, the CDR3 reads TGCGCCAGCAGCCAGCTCATCGGGACTAGCGGCTACGAGCAGTACTTC. This sequence encodes CASSQLIGTSGYEQYF.

V gene TRBV5-8 combines with J gene TRBJ2-5; 13 positions agree with TRBD2. With 4 bases clipped from V and 2 bases from J, the junction kept 5 bases outside the gene matches. The germline V gene encodes CDR1 SGHTS and CDR2 YDEGEE. The CDR3 is 16 residues long. The DNA of the CDR3 is TGTGCCAGCAGCCCGGGGACTAGCGGGACTCAAGAGACCCAGTACTTC. It translates to CASSPGTSGTQETQYF.

J is TRBJ2-7 and V is TRBV19; the D gene is possibly TRBD2 (6 bases). Germline V gives CDR1 LNHDA, CDR2 SQIVND (reference sequence). Trimming removed 1 base from V and 1 base from J, with 11 bases in between. This CDR3 is built from 15 residues. CDR3 loop: CASSIAEGLSYEQYF. The CDR3 DNA reads TGTGCCAGTAGTATAGCGGAGGGACTGTCCTACGAGCAGTACTTC.

This clonotype has just a few counts. The chain couples TRBV5-1 to TRBJ2-6; D gene ambiguous. Germline assignment: CDR1 SGHRS and CDR2 YFSETQ. V lost 0 bases, J lost 0 bases, and 7 bases lay in between. The CDR3 spans 16 residues. The CDR3 DNA follows: TGCGCCAGCAGCTTGGCCGGTATCTCTGGGGCCAACGTCCTGACTTTC. It encodes CASSLAGISGANVLTF.

This clonotype has at least ten counts. The chain is built from TRBV6-5 and TRBJ1-6; D gene uncertain. V was cut by 0 bases and J by 6 bases, with 6 bases left in between. Germline lookup yields CDR1 MNHEY and CDR2 SVGAGI. The CDR3 spans 14 residues. The CDR3 spells CASSYSTANSPLHF. The CDR3 DNA is TGTGCCAGCAGTTACTCAACAGCTAATTCACCCCTCCACTTT.

This clonotype was seen more than once but under ten times. The chain is built from TRBV12-3 or TRBV12-4 and TRBJ1-1; D is ambiguous. CDR3 length: 16 residues. The ends were cut back, 7 bases at V and 1 base at J, with 19 bases in the middle. CDR3 nucleotide sequence: TGTGCCAGCACCCTGACCTCCGGGCAAGCGAACACTGAAGCTTTCTTT. Translated: CASTLTSGQANTEAFF.

The sample holds many counts of this clonotype. The gene calls are TRBV6-1 and TRBJ1-1; a weak D match, TRBD1 (5 bases). CDR3 length: 14 amino acids. Germline V gene data show CDR1 as MNHNS and CDR2 as SASEGT. Trimming removed 1 base from V and 1 base from J, with 7 bases in between. CDR3 in amino acids: CASSEGQRNTEAFF. The CDR3 DNA reads TGTGCCAGCAGTGAAGGACAGAGGAACACTGAAGCTTTCTTT.

This clonotype was detected many times. The chain carries TRBV5-1 and TRBJ2-7, with TRBD2 matching 10 bases. The CDR3 is 17 residues long. The trim removed 0 bases at V and 3 bases at J, leaving 9 bases unmatched. The germline V gene encodes CDR1 SGHRS and CDR2 YFSETQ. CDR3: CASSLEPGLASVYEQYF. CDR3 in DNA: TGCGCCAGCAGCTTGGAGCCGGGACTAGCGTCTGTCTACGAGCAGTACTTC.

This clonotype was counted many times. V gene TRBV28 combines with J gene TRBJ2-5; 10 bases map to TRBD2. Germline CDR1 and CDR2: MDHEN and SYDVKM. Trimming took 1 base from V and 3 from J; bases not matched to a gene: 5. The CDR3 runs 16 residues. CDR3 bases: TGTGCCAGCAGTTTATTTCCAGGACTAGCGGAAGAGACCCAGTACTTC. Translated, it gives CASSLFPGLAEETQYF.

The genes are TRBV7-3 and TRBJ2-2; 7 bases line up with TRBD1. V was clipped by 1 base and J by 1 base; unmatched bases: 6. CDR3 size: 17 residues. Per the germline V gene, CDR1 is SGHTA and CDR2 is FQGTGA. The CDR3 loop reads CASSLSSWTGNTGELFF. CDR3 sequence (DNA): TGTGCCAGCAGCTTAAGCTCCTGGACAGGGAACACCGGGGAGCTGTTTTTT.

The sample holds many counts of this clonotype. The V and J genes are TRBV6-2 or TRBV6-3 and TRBJ1-5, with D possibly TRBD1 on 5 matching bases. The CDR3 runs 12 residues. V lost 7 bases and J 6 bases, leaving 10 bases between the germline ends. Germline-derived CDR1 and CDR2 are MNHEY and SVGEGT. The CDR3 is CASTGGVQPQHF. CDR3 DNA sequence: TGTGCCAGCACGGGAGGGGTTCAGCCCCAGCATTTT.

This clonotype was picked up many times. The rearrangement uses TRBV27 and TRBJ2-2; possibly TRBD2 for D (6 bases). Between the trimmed V and J ends, which lost 7 bases and 0 bases, there was a span of 12 bases. The CDR3 consists of 15 residues. The V gene's germline CDR1 is MNHEY and CDR2 SMNVEV (reference sequence). The CDR3 DNA follows: TGTGCCAGCACCCGGGGGACTCCGAACACCGGGGAGCTGTTTTTT. It yields the protein CASTRGTPNTGELFF.

The sample holds many counts of this clonotype. The genes are TRBV28 and TRBJ2-7; D call uncertain. The CDR3 totals 12 residues. V was cut by 9 bases and J by 0 bases, with 9 bases left in between. CDR1 MDHEN and CDR2 SYDVKM come from the germline V gene. The CDR3 DNA reads as TGTGCCAGTATGGGTAGCTCCTACGAGCAGTACTTC. Protein: CASMGSSYEQYF.

This clonotype was seen at least ten times. The chain recombines TRBV12-3 or TRBV12-4 with TRBJ1-1; D not resolved. Between the trimmed V and J ends, which lost 7 bases and 4 bases, there was a span of 13 bases. The length of the CDR3 is 13 residues. The CDR3 reads CASTLKGSTEAFF. The CDR3 DNA reads TGTGCCAGCACCTTGAAGGGATCCACTGAAGCTTTCTTT.

The chain recombines TRBV11-3 with TRBJ2-7; 8 bases agree with TRBD2. The CDR3 is 14 amino acids. Germline V gene sequence: CDR1 SGHNT, CDR2 YENEEA. J gave up 1 base and V 4 bases, and 3 bases lay outside the gene matches. CDR3 nucleotides: TGTGCCAGCAGCTCCATAGCGGGGTCCTACGAGCAGTACTTC. Its protein product is CASSSIAGSYEQYF.

The chain employs TRBV27 and TRBJ2-7; no clear D. V gave up 4 bases and J gave up 6 bases, with 10 bases separating them. Germline CDR1 is MNHEY and CDR2 is SMNVEV (reference sequence). The CDR3 totals 12 residues. This CDR3 is CASSSPVGEQYF. The CDR3 region has the DNA TGTGCCAGCAGTTCCCCCGTTGGCGAGCAGTACTTC.

This clonotype was observed many times. The genes are TRBV6-2 or TRBV6-3 and TRBJ1-5; TRBD1 matches at 9 bases. The CDR3 is made up of 14 amino acids. Per the germline V gene, CDR1 is MNHEY and CDR2 is SVGEGT. J was trimmed by 9 bases and V by 8 bases; bases with no gene match: 11. The DNA for the CDR3 is TGTGCCAGCGCCCAACCGGGACAGGGAAGGCCCCAGCATTTT. It encodes CASAQPGQGRPQHF.

Many counts were recorded for this clonotype. The chain employs TRBV11-2 and TRBJ2-1; no firm D call. The CDR3 spans 13 residues. V was clipped by 6 bases and J by 6 bases, with 12 bases between them. The germline V gene has CDR1 SGHAT and CDR2 FQNNGV. CDR3 sequence: CASSLGWVNEQFF. The CDR3 DNA follows: TGTGCCAGCAGTCTAGGGTGGGTCAATGAGCAGTTCTTC.

This clonotype was recorded many times. Written as DNA, the CDR3 is TGTGCCAGCAAAATAACATTCGCGAACACCGGGGAGCTGTTTTTT. It translates to CASKITFANTGELFF. The chain uses TRBV2 and TRBJ2-2; D not certain. V was cut by 7 bases and J by 0 bases, with 12 bases left in between. The CDR3 runs 15 residues. Per the germline V gene, CDR1 is SNHLY and CDR2 is FYNNEI.

At least ten counts were recorded for this clonotype. The chain combines TRBV6-1 with TRBJ2-7; D might be TRBD2 (5 bases). Trimming pared 2 bases from V and 3 bases from J, leaving 20 bases between. This CDR3 has 17 amino acids. Germline lookup yields CDR1 MNHNS and CDR2 SASEGT. CDR3: CASSESEAVPPYYEQYF. The CDR3 DNA sequence: TGTGCCAGCAGTGAATCGGAAGCGGTTCCCCCCTACTACGAGCAGTACTTC.

This clonotype has at least ten counts. CDR3 in DNA: TGTGCCAGTAAGACAGGGAGAGGCTCCAATCAGCCCCAGCATTTT. Translated: CASKTGRGSNQPQHF. This rearrangement joins TRBV19 to TRBJ1-5; TRBD1 aligns across 7 bases. J was trimmed by 3 bases and V by 7 bases; bases with no gene match: 9. This CDR3 has 15 residues. Germline CDR1 is LNHDA and CDR2 is SQIVND (reference sequence).

In its sample, this clonotype was seen many times. The chain joins TRBV7-2 to TRBJ1-3, with unresolved D. Germline V gene data show CDR1 as SGHTA and CDR2 as FQGNSA. Trimming removed 7 bases at V and 1 base at J, with 8 bases between. The CDR3 loop spans 13 amino acids. CDR3 sequence reads: CASKVPSGNTIYF. The CDR3 DNA reads TGTGCCAGCAAGGTCCCATCTGGAAACACCATATATTTT.

This clonotype was found many times. The chain recombines TRBV27 with TRBJ2-7; 9 nucleotides align to TRBD1. This CDR3 comprises 15 residues. Per the germline V gene, CDR1 is MNHEY and CDR2 is SMNVEV (reference sequence). J was trimmed by 6 bases and V by 1 base; bases with no gene match: 7. The CDR3 protein is CASSLWGQGSGEQYF. In nucleotides, the CDR3 is TGTGCCAGCAGTTTATGGGGACAGGGTTCTGGCGAGCAGTACTTC.

This clonotype was recorded at least ten times. Written as DNA, the CDR3 is TGCAGTGTCCAGGGGGCGCTTTTGGGCGAGCAGTACTTC. Amino acids: CSVQGALLGEQYF. V and J are TRBV20-1 and TRBJ2-7, with TRBD1 identical over 8 bases. In germline, CDR1 is DFQATT, CDR2 SNEGSKA (reference sequence). The CDR3 extends over 13 amino acids. Losses at the gene ends were 7 bases for V and 6 bases for J; bases not matched to a gene: 11.

This clonotype was recorded at least ten times. This chain connects TRBV29-1 to TRBJ2-5; TRBD2 matches at 11 bases. V lost 6 bases and J lost 0; bases outside the gene matches: 6. CDR1 is SQVTM and CDR2 is ANQGSEA in the germline V gene. The CDR3 runs to 15 residues. CDR3 sequence reads: CSVEPGLADQETQYF. CDR3 DNA sequence: TGCAGCGTGGAACCGGGACTAGCGGACCAAGAGACCCAGTACTTC. Full variable domain (missing parts from reference TRBV29-1 and TRBJ2-5): SAVISQKPSRDICQRGTSLTIQCQVDSQVTMMFWYRQQPGQSLTLIATANQGSEATYESGFVIDKFPISRPNLTFSTLTVSNMSPEDSSIYLCSVEPGLADQETQYFGPGTRLLVL.